A selection of T cell receptor beta chains follows, all from one sample in a study of CD8 T cells in Susac syndrome. TCRdb itself ran the immunoSEQ multiplex PCR reads through MiXCR, one entry per CDR3 protein. The repertoire holds a few hundred thousand distinct CDR3 sequences, with about 85% as singletons. Sequencing used CD8+ T cells from PBMCs. These receptors all stem from a human donor with multiple sclerosis. Each CDR3 is given without its conserved first and last residue. Fields, in order: J gene, D gene, V gene, CDR3 protein. A D gene is named only where the DNA matches it firmly.

TRBJ2-1 | NA | TRBV3-1 | ASSQEGPSLRSYNEQF
TRBJ2-1 | TRBD1 | TRBV7-9 | ASSRPGQGAYEQF
TRBJ1-2 | NA | TRBV30 | AWYGFYGYT
TRBJ1-2 | NA | TRBV7-8 | ASSVFRAGYT
TRBJ2-7 | NA | TRBV6-2/TRBV6-3 | ASSFGPMKAYEQY
TRBJ1-4 | NA | TRBV6-2/TRBV6-3 | ASSYSRIEKLF
TRBJ2-7 | NA | TRBV7-6 | ASSSLTGGSVQY
TRBJ2-3 | NA | TRBV20-1 | SARDLRVADSRRRTDTQY
TRBJ2-7 | NA | TRBV4-1 | ASSQVSGHTYEQY
TRBJ2-1 | TRBD2 | TRBV7-6 | ASSSLAVSYNEQF
TRBJ2-7 | TRBD2 | TRBV7-2 | ASSLALRLAGGNEQY
TRBJ2-3 | TRBD2 | TRBV9 | ASSVNGLAGSTDTQY
TRBJ2-3 | NA | TRBV27 | ASSRRLETDTQY
TRBJ2-1 | NA | TRBV4-1 | ASSYPLREGFHEQF
TRBJ1-1 | TRBD1 | TRBV4-2 | ASSPMTGDNTEAF
TRBJ2-5 | TRBD2 | TRBV23-1 | ASSRLAGGRQETQY
TRBJ2-7 | TRBD1 | TRBV27 | ASRGQPYYEQY
TRBJ1-4 | NA | TRBV5-1 | ASSRTGEKSEKLF
TRBJ1-2 | NA | TRBV28 | ASSFPGDYGYT
TRBJ1-2 | NA | TRBV9 | ASRDGYYGYT
TRBJ2-7 | NA | TRBV7-9 | ASSPKSGPVREQY
TRBJ1-3 | NA | TRBV10-3 | AISDDRGDLANTIY
TRBJ2-7 | NA | TRBV20-1 | SALPPDSAPGWEQY
TRBJ1-1 | NA | TRBV10-2 | ASSEPIENTEAF
TRBJ1-1 | NA | TRBV7-9 | ASSPTTTYTEAF
TRBJ2-7 | NA | TRBV28 | ASSSERAYEQY
TRBJ2-3 | TRBD2 | TRBV24-1 | ATSMAGEADTQY
TRBJ2-1 | TRBD1 | TRBV7-8 | ASSPIRDRDNEQF
TRBJ2-5 | NA | TRBV5-1 | ASRGRSSKQETQY
TRBJ1-1 | NA | TRBV30 | ALVLNTEAF
TRBJ2-2 | TRBD1 | TRBV19 | ASSIKNPDRITGELF
TRBJ2-5 | TRBD2 | TRBV5-1 | ASSLGLAGPSEETQY